The clone carrying this T cell receptor beta chain was detected a few times. Isolated RNA was reverse transcribed into cDNA used as the sequencing template. Here immunoSEQ multiplex PCR was the method, and the copy in TCRdb shows in-frame clones only, minus some. The profile shows roughly 170,000 clones, 59% of them singletons. This entry is derived from a study of CD8+ T cells in alopecia areata. As for the study in general: It was oral tofacitinib, at 5 to 10 mg twice daily, that treated patients received. Tofacitinib administration persisted for 6 to 18 months, succeeded by 6 months off drug.

CDR1 is LNHNV and CDR2 is YYDKDF in the germline V gene (reference sequence). The CDR3 totals 11 residues. The V end was cut by 3 bases, the J end by 4 bases, with 2 bases between. Both peripheral blood and punch biopsies of lesional scalp skin were obtained from patients who had alopecia areata. Sorting of PBMCs yielded the CD4+ and CD8+ T cells. The TCR sequence derives from a human donor with alopecia areata. The source material was CD4+ T cells sorted from blood, sampled at week 0. The chain couples TRBV15 to TRBJ2-3; no definite D call. For the CDR3, the DNA is TGTGCCACCAGCAGTGCAGATACGCAGTATTTT. Translated, it gives CATSSADTQYF.